This TCR beta chain was captured by sequencing in a study of T-cell reconstitution after alpha-beta-depleted transplantation in children. Preparation of the TCRbeta library was carried out with unique molecular identifiers. TCRdb recomputed calls from the PCR reads with MiXCR, one row per CDR3 protein. Seen here are about 170,000 distinct CDR3 sequences, 11% observed once, and the top ten hold roughly 13%. This clonotype was observed many times. As yet, its antigen is unknown. Regarding the study as a whole: Surviving thymic progenitors and recipient T cells were the source of high TCRbeta diversity at day 60 in some patients. T-cell numbers and diversity one year post-transplant derived largely from freshly generated T cells. About two months after transplant, alpha-beta T cells reportedly came from several hundred expanded graft clones.

The CDR3 spans 12 residues. Germline CDR1 and CDR2: MNHEY and SVGAGI. The ends lost 9 bases at V and 6 bases at J; junction bases unmatched: 8. The source is a boy under 10 years old with acute myeloid leukemia, due to receive a stem cell transplant. The gene calls are TRBV6-5 and TRBJ2-7; 7 bases line up with TRBD1. The input for sequencing was PBMCs, taken before TCRalphabeta/CD19-depleted stem cell transplant. The CDR3 region has the DNA TGTGCCAGAAACAGGGGCCGCACCGAGCAGTACTTC. Protein product: CARNRGRTEQYF.